What follows is one TCR beta chain and its context. Its antigen is not known. The sample is drawn from a study of beta chain features in type 1 diabetes. Looking at the study overall: Healthy donors and patients had similar age, gender and cell yields. General study results and limits: TCRB CDR3s from Type 1 diabetes patients were moderately but significantly shorter in all four CD4+ subsets. Over-representation of high TCR-expressing cells was a possible consequence of cDNA sequencing.

CD4+ naive, central memory, regulatory and stem cell-like memory subsets were isolated by sorting on CD45RO/CCR7/CD25/CD127/CD95/CD27. CDR3 size: 15 residues. Trimming removed 4 bases at V and 5 bases at J, with 16 bases between. Germline V lookup: CDR1 SGHDT, CDR2 YYEEEE. What was sequenced were expressed TCRB transcripts, since all of the isolated RNA had been reverse transcribed. Here immunoSEQ multiplex PCR was the method, and the copy in TCRdb shows in-frame clones only, minus some. The sample yields 100,000 to 150,000 clones, about 10% seen once. The rearrangement joins TRBV5-6 to TRBJ2-1; D call uncertain. The clonotype originates from a man aged 30 to 39 with type 1 diabetes. The sequencing sample was made of central memory CD4+ T cells from blood. CDR3 DNA: TGTGCCAGCAGCGCGAACCTAGAACCTAACAATGAGCAGTTCTTC. It encodes CASSANLEPNNEQFF.